One and the same sample provided the 4 T cell receptor beta chains below, sequenced in a study of blood T cell repertoires in COVID-19. This table comes from immunoSEQ multiplex PCR, and its TCRdb copy is limited to in-frame clones, with some not included. The sample carries some 530,000 clones, about nine tenths recorded once. Sequencing was done on a sample of PBMCs or T cells enriched from blood (not recorded which). The source is a woman aged 55-69 years who had recovered from COVID-19.

This chain uses TRBV30 with TRBJ2-1; D is unresolved. Trimming stripped 2 bases from V and 4 bases from J, with 12 bases between. The length of the CDR3 is 14 residues. Per the germline V gene, CDR1 is GTSNPN and CDR2 is SVGIG (reference sequence). The CDR3 spells CAWSLRRGYNEQFF. CDR3 DNA: TGTGCCTGGAGTTTAAGACGCGGATACAATGAGCAGTTCTTC.

CDR3 DNA sequence: TGTGCCAGCAGTTTGCCAGGGGATGAAAAACTGTTTTTT. This encodes CASSLPGDEKLFF. V gene TRBV28 combines with J gene TRBJ1-4, with D tentatively TRBD1 (6 bases). This CDR3 comprises 13 residues. From germline, CDR1 is MDHEN and CDR2 SYDVKM. V was shortened by 3 bases and J by 6 bases, with 8 bases between the two germline ends.

In regard to this clone: The same CDR3 is also encoded by other DNA sequences in this sample. The V call is TRBV5-1, the J call TRBJ1-4; 8 bases fit TRBD1. This CDR3 is 14 amino acids long. The junction had 7 bases not matched to a gene; V was cut back by 4 bases and J by 8 bases. Germline CDR1 SGHRS, CDR2 YFSETQ. CDR3 nucleotides: TGCGCCAGCAGCCCCGGACAGGGAGACGAAAAACTGTTTTTT. It yields the protein CASSPGQGDEKLFF.

The J gene is TRBJ1-2, the V gene TRBV5-1, with 7 bases aligning to TRBD1. Germline loops: CDR1 SGHRS, CDR2 YFSETQ. V shed 0 bases and J 6 bases; nucleotides not matched to a gene: 5. There are 14 residues in the CDR3. The CDR3 here is CASSLVGTANGYTF. CDR3 nucleotides: TGCGCCAGCAGCTTGGTCGGGACAGCAAATGGCTACACCTTC.